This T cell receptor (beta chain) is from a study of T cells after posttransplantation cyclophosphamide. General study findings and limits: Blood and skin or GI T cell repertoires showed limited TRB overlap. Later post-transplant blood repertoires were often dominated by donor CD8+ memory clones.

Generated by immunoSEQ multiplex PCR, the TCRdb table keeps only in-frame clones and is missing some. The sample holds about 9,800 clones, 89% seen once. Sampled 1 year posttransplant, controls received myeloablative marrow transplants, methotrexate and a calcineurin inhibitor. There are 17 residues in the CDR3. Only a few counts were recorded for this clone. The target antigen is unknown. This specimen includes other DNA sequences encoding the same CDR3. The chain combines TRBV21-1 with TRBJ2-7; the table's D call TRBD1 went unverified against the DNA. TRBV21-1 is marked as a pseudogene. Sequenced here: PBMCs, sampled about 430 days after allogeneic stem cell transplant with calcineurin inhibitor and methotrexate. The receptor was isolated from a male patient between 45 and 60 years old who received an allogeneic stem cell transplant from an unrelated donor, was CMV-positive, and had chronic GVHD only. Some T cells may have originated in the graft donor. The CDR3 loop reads CASSLSGTVYGPYEQYF. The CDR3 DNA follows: TGTGCCAGCAGTCTGTCCGGGACAGTGTACGGACCCTACGAGCAGTACTTC.